A selection of T cell receptor beta chains follows, all from one sample in a study of cytomegalovirus exposure and HLA in healthy donors. Libraries were prepared by immunoSEQ multiplex PCR; TCRdb keeps only in-frame clonotypes and omits some of them. In the table there are tens of thousands of clones, over 65% of which are singletons. Source material: PBMCs. The receptors were gathered from a woman aged 40-49 years in good health and CMV-seropositive. Both conserved end residues are part of each CDR3. Fields, in order: CDR3 length, D gene, V gene, J gene, clone size, CDR3 DNA, CDR3 protein. The D gene is left open where the match is weak. Rows may omit the clone size; those that give it use once, few, many or a size class.

14,TRBD1,TRBV5-4,TRBJ2-2,NA,TGTGCCAGCAGCTTAAGTCAGGGGGCAAGCGAGCTGTTTTTT,CASSLSQGASELFF
17,NA,TRBV4-1,TRBJ1-5,NA,TGCGCCAGCAGCCCCCCCTTGGGTCGTAGCCTCAATCAGCCCCAGCATTTT,CASSPPLGRSLNQPQHF
12,TRBD1,TRBV29-1,TRBJ1-2,NA,TGCAGCGTTACCGGGACAGTAACTGGCTACACCTTC,CSVTGTVTGYTF
14,TRBD1,TRBV30,TRBJ2-7,NA,TGTGCCTGGAATACCGGGACAGGGGGCTACGAGCAGTACTTC,CAWNTGTGGYEQYF
17,NA,TRBV4-3,TRBJ2-7,once,TGCGCCAGCAGCCAAGATTGGGGGCAGGCGGGGGTCTACGAGCAGTACTTC,CASSQDWGQAGVYEQYF
15,TRBD2,TRBV5-6,TRBJ2-7,NA,TGTGCCAGCAGCCTATCTTGGACTAGCTCCTACGAGCAGTACTTC,CASSLSWTSSYEQYF
14,NA,TRBV7-2,TRBJ1-5,NA,TGTGCCAGCAGCTTAGGGGGGGAGGGTCAGCCCCAGCATTTT,CASSLGGEGQPQHF
19,TRBD1,TRBV27,TRBJ1-3,NA,TGTGCCAGCAGTTCGGGACAGGGGGCCCAGTGGGGGGCTGGAAACACCATATATTTT,CASSSGQGAQWGAGNTIYF
18,NA,TRBV21-1,TRBJ2-6,NA,TGTGCCAGCAGCAAAAACTCAATTCCACAGGGCCTCCTTAACGTCCTGACTTTC,CASSKNSIPQGLLNVLTF
15,TRBD1,TRBV7-2,TRBJ1-5,NA,TGTGCCAGCAGCCACAGGGGAAGAGGGCATCAGCCCCAGCATTTT,CASSHRGRGHQPQHF
16,TRBD1,TRBV5-1,TRBJ2-7,NA,TGCGCCAGCAGCTTCGAACCGGGACAGGGCTTCTACGAGCAGTACTTC,CASSFEPGQGFYEQYF
13,NA,TRBV29-1,TRBJ2-3,NA,TGCAGCGTCGGGGGACCCCCCACAGATACGCAGTATTTT,CSVGGPPTDTQYF
15,NA,TRBV7-8,TRBJ1-3,NA,TGTGCCAGCAGCCCCCGCGTACCCTCTGGAAACACCATATATTTT,CASSPRVPSGNTIYF
15,TRBD2,TRBV19,TRBJ2-7,NA,TGTGCCAGTAGTTTCCTAGCGGGAAACTCCTACGAGCAGTACTTC,CASSFLAGNSYEQYF
15,TRBD2,TRBV7-9,TRBJ2-1,NA,TGTGCCAGCAGCCTGAATACACTAGCGATAGATGAGCAGTTCTTC,CASSLNTLAIDEQFF
13,NA,TRBV7-9,TRBJ2-3,NA,TGTGCCAGCAGCACCACAACCACGGATACGCAGTATTTT,CASSTTTTDTQYF
16,TRBD1,TRBV2,TRBJ2-6,NA,TGTGCCAGCCTCCGGGACAGGGCCTCGGGGGCCAACGTCCTGACTTTC,CASLRDRASGANVLTF
13,TRBD1,TRBV7-3,TRBJ1-2,NA,TGTGCCAGCAGCCCACAGGGGAACTATGGCTACACCTTC,CASSPQGNYGYTF
16,NA,TRBV5-6,TRBJ2-6,few,TGTGCCAGCAGCTTGGCGCCCGGGTCTGGGGCCAACGTCCTGACTTTC,CASSLAPGSGANVLTF
13,NA,TRBV4-2,TRBJ1-1,few,TGTGCCAGCAGCCAAAGTCCGGGGGGGAGAGCTTTCTTT,CASSQSPGGRAFF
14,NA,TRBV4-1,TRBJ2-7,NA,TGCGCCAGCAGCCAACTGATTGCGTCCTACGAGCAGTACTTC,CASSQLIASYEQYF
15,NA,TRBV28,TRBJ1-3,NA,TGTGCCAGCAGCCTAGGGGGAGTGGTTGGAAACACCATATATTTT,CASSLGGVVGNTIYF
14,NA,TRBV2,TRBJ1-1,NA,TGTGCCAGCAGTGATCTCCCCAACAGGGCTGAAGCTTTCTTT,CASSDLPNRAEAFF
14,TRBD1,TRBV18,TRBJ2-7,NA,TGTGCCAGCTCACCCGGGACAGGGTCTAACGAGCAGTACTTC,CASSPGTGSNEQYF
13,NA,TRBV27,TRBJ1-2,NA,TGTGCCAGCGCAACATTACAGGGTAACGGCTACACCTTC,CASATLQGNGYTF
12,NA,TRBV5-1,TRBJ2-5,NA,TGCGCCAGCAGCTTGGGCGAGGAGACCCAGTACTTC,CASSLGEETQYF
12,NA,TRBV5-4,TRBJ2-5,NA,TGTGCCAGTTCTACACGGGAAGAGACCCAGTACTTC,CASSTREETQYF
14,NA,TRBV28,TRBJ2-7,NA,TGTGCCAGCAGGCCACAGGGATTGAGCTACGAGCAGTACTTC,CASRPQGLSYEQYF
15,TRBD1,TRBV4-3,TRBJ1-1,few,TGCGCCAGCAGCCAGGTACAGGGGGCAGGGACTGAAGCTTTCTTT,CASSQVQGAGTEAFF
16,TRBD1,TRBV9,TRBJ1-2,NA,TGTGCCAGCAGCGTCAACCAGGACAGGGGTTATTATGGCTACACCTTC,CASSVNQDRGYYGYTF
12,NA,TRBV6-6,TRBJ2-1,NA,TGTGCCAGCAGTTATGCGATCAATGAGCAGTTCTTC,CASSYAINEQFF
15,NA,TRBV27,TRBJ2-5,NA,TGTGCCAGCAGCTCCCCGGGAGTAGGTAAAGAGACCCAGTACTTC,CASSSPGVGKETQYF
17,TRBD1,TRBV6-4,TRBJ2-7,NA,TGTGCCAGCAGTGACGGGTATCCCGGGACAGATTCCTACGAGCAGTACTTC,CASSDGYPGTDSYEQYF
19,NA,TRBV5-1,TRBJ1-1,few,TGCGCCAGCAGCTTAAGACCCGCCGGGAGGGGTCGGGAGAACACTGAAGCTTTCTTT,CASSLRPAGRGRENTEAFF
13,NA,TRBV18,TRBJ2-1,NA,TGTGCCAGCTCACCAGGGGAGGACCTAATGCAGTTCTTC,CASSPGEDLMQFF
14,NA,TRBV30,TRBJ1-5,NA,TGTGCCTGGAGTGTTGGACAGTTCAATCAGCCCCAGCATTTT,CAWSVGQFNQPQHF
13,TRBD1,TRBV5-1,TRBJ2-4,NA,TGCGCCAGCAGCTTGCAGGGGGCGACGATTCAGTACTTC,CASSLQGATIQYF
13,NA,TRBV10-2,TRBJ2-7,once,TGCGCCAGCAGTAACGGCGGTTCCTACGAGCAGTACTTC,CASSNGGSYEQYF
16,TRBD2,TRBV27,TRBJ2-7,NA,TGTGCCAGCAGTCAACGGACTAGCGGGGCTTCCTACGAGCAGTACTTC,CASSQRTSGASYEQYF
17,TRBD1,TRBV7-2,TRBJ2-2,NA,TGTGCCAGCAGCTTAGGCGGGACAGGGGGCAACACCGGGGAGCTGTTTTTT,CASSLGGTGGNTGELFF
17,NA,TRBV19,TRBJ1-2,NA,TGTGCCAGTAGGGGCATGACTCGGGGGACGGTAACCTATGGCTACACCTTC,CASRGMTRGTVTYGYTF
15,TRBD1,TRBV7-2,TRBJ2-1,NA,TGTGCCAGCAGCTTATATCAGGGGGTCAGGGATGAGCAGTTCTTC,CASSLYQGVRDEQFF
15,TRBD1,TRBV7-9,TRBJ1-2,NA,TGTGCCAGCAGCTTGGAGACAGGGGGCTTTTTGGGCTACACCTTC,CASSLETGGFLGYTF
11,NA,TRBV29-1,TRBJ1-2,NA,TGCAGCGTTGATAAGGAGGTTGGCTACACCTTC,CSVDKEVGYTF
14,NA,TRBV19,TRBJ1-5,NA,TGTGCCAGTAGGACCCCAGGGCCTGGTCAGCCCCAGCATTTT,CASRTPGPGQPQHF
18,NA,TRBV28,TRBJ2-1,once,TGTGCCAGCAGTTTGCCACCCTTAGCGTTTAGGAGAGGGAATGAGCAGTTCTTC,CASSLPPLAFRRGNEQFF
15,TRBD1,TRBV18,TRBJ1-2,NA,TGTGCCAGCTCGTCGGGACAGGGGGCTAACTATGGCTACACCTTC,CASSSGQGANYGYTF
19,TRBD2,TRBV19,TRBJ2-1,once,TGTGCCAGTAGTAGGGGCCCCGGGGAACTAGCGGGAATGGTGGATGAGCAGTTCTTC,CASSRGPGELAGMVDEQFF
15,NA,TRBV7-3,TRBJ2-2,few,TGTGCCAGCAGCTTTTCGGGAGAAGGGACCGGGGAGCTGTTTTTT,CASSFSGEGTGELFF
14,NA,TRBV5-1,TRBJ2-1,NA,TGCGCCAGCAGCCCCCTCGAGGTCGTGGGTGAGCAGTTCTTC,CASSPLEVVGEQFF
14,TRBD1,TRBV9,TRBJ2-7,NA,TGTGCCAGCAGCGTAGGACAGGGGTCTATCGAGCAGTACTTC,CASSVGQGSIEQYF